Shown below are 30 T cell receptor beta chains from a single sample sequenced in a study of cytomegalovirus exposure and HLA in healthy donors. Primers: 60 Vbeta forward and 13 Jbeta reverse. TCRdb keeps only in-frame clones here, not all; method: immunoSEQ multiplex PCR. The data contain 160,000 or so clones, about 80% of them singletons. The sample comprised PBMCs. These receptors all stem from a woman in her fifties or sixties in good health and CMV-seropositive.

The rearrangement links TRBV5-1 to TRBJ2-6; tentative D call: TRBD1 (6 bases). This CDR3 spans 17 amino acids. V was pared by 4 bases and J by 1 base, with 15 bases between. Germline lookup yields CDR1 SGHRS and CDR2 YFSETQ. Here the CDR3 reads CASSANRDGSGANVLTF. As DNA, the CDR3 is TGCGCCAGCAGCGCCAACAGGGATGGGTCTGGGGCCAACGTCCTGACTTTC.

This clone was seen once. The chain recombines TRBV7-2 with TRBJ1-5; D remains ambiguous. The CDR3 spans 15 residues. Germline assignment: CDR1 SGHTA and CDR2 FQGNSA. Trimming shortened V by 5 bases and J by 5 bases, and 16 bases separated the two germline ends. CDR3 in DNA: TGTGCCAGCAGCCGAGCCGGGTTGTGGTATCAGCCCCAGCATTTT. Its translation: CASSRAGLWYQPQHF. Looking up the rest from reference TRBV7-2 and TRBJ1-5 gives the full variable domain: GAGVSQSPSNKVTEKGKDVELRCDPISGHTALYWYRQSLGQGLEFLIYFQGNSAPDKSGLPSDRFSAERTGGSVSTLTIQRTQQEDSAVYLCASSRAGLWYQPQHFGDGTRLSIL.

The chain couples TRBV10-1 to TRBJ2-3; weak D call: TRBD1 (6 bases). The CDR3 runs 15 residues. In germline, CDR1 is WNHNN, CDR2 SYGVQD (reference sequence). The ends were cut back, 3 bases at V and 2 bases at J, with 12 bases in the middle. CDR3 coding DNA: TGCGCCAGCAGTGAAACTGGGGGCCCCACAGATACGCAGTATTTT. Translated, it gives CASSETGGPTDTQYF.

This rearrangement joins TRBV6-1 to TRBJ1-2, with a tentative D call TRBD1 (5 bases). Germline lookup yields CDR1 MNHNS and CDR2 SASEGT. Deletions cut 2 bases from V and 7 bases from J, with 11 bases between. This CDR3 region has 13 residues. Written as DNA, the CDR3 is TGTGCCAGCAGTGAATGGGGGGTCGGTGGCTACACCTTC. This encodes CASSEWGVGGYTF.

The rearrangement joins TRBV27 to TRBJ2-1; 8 bases align to TRBD2. V dropped 3 bases and J dropped 6; count of bases not matched to a gene: 7. The germline V gene has CDR1 MNHEY and CDR2 SMNVEV (reference sequence). The CDR3 loop spans 15 amino acids. Here the CDR3 DNA reads TGTGCCAGCAGTTTCTTCGGGGGGGCGGTCAATGAGCAGTTCTTC. Amino acids: CASSFFGGAVNEQFF.

This clone was observed a single time. The sample carries other DNA sequences with the same CDR3. This chain uses TRBV18 with TRBJ1-3; 8 positions match TRBD1. After removal of 3 bases from V and 4 bases from J, the junction contained 2 bases not matched to a gene. The germline CDR1 and CDR2 sequences are KGHSH and LQKENI. This CDR3 spans 14 amino acids. The CDR3 loop reads CASSPDRGGNTIYF. The CDR3 coding sequence is TGTGCCAGCTCACCCGACAGGGGCGGAAACACCATATATTTT.

The chain recombines TRBV7-2 with TRBJ2-2; D possibly corresponds to TRBD1 (6 bases). V lost 1 base and J 4 bases, leaving 13 bases between the germline ends. This CDR3 spans 16 amino acids. Per germline, CDR1 SGHTA and CDR2 FQGNSA. The CDR3 here is CASSLGIGGSTGELFF. CDR3 DNA: TGTGCCAGCAGCTTAGGAATAGGGGGATCCACCGGGGAGCTGTTTTTT.

The genes are TRBV4-1 and TRBJ2-2, with a weak D call TRBD1 (6 bases). CDR1 is MGHRA, CDR2 YSYEKL, per germline. CDR3 size: 15 residues. The germline V and J ends were trimmed by 3 bases and 5 bases, with 13 bases remaining between them. Here the CDR3 reads CASSHAAQGTGELFF. Written as DNA, the CDR3 is TGCGCCAGCAGCCACGCCGCGCAGGGGACCGGGGAGCTGTTTTTT.

The chain has TRBV7-3 and TRBJ2-3, with TRBD1 matching over 10 bases. The CDR3 covers 14 residues. Germline V gives CDR1 SGHTA, CDR2 FQGTGA. The J segment lost 9 bases and the V segment lost 5 bases, leaving 8 bases of the junction unmatched. DNA of the CDR3: TGTGCCAGCAGCCCCGGGACAGGGGTAGGGACGCAGTATTTT. Translation: CASSPGTGVGTQYF.

The chain has TRBV5-6 and TRBJ2-4; D is possibly TRBD1 (5 bases). The CDR3 is 14 residues long. Germline V gene lookup returns CDR1 SGHDT and CDR2 YYEEEE. V was clipped by 4 bases and J by 2 bases, with 10 bases between them. CDR3 nucleotides: TGTGCCAGCAGCGTAAGGGGTACCAAAAACATTCAGTACTTC. Translated, it gives CASSVRGTKNIQYF.

The rearrangement links TRBV9 to TRBJ1-2, with 8 bases matching TRBD1. The V gene end was trimmed by 4 bases and the J gene end by 6 bases; junction bases not matched to a gene: 5. Per the germline V gene, CDR1 is SGDLS and CDR2 is YYNGEE. The CDR3 consists of 13 residues. DNA of the CDR3: TGTGCCAGCAGCCCAGGGGGCGCAGATGGCTACACCTTC. This encodes CASSPGGADGYTF.

This chain joins TRBV7-9 and TRBJ2-3; D is ambiguous. This CDR3 comprises 16 residues. V dropped 1 base and J dropped 0 bases, with 11 bases sitting between them. Germline CDR1 reads SEHNR; CDR2 reads FQNEAQ (reference sequence). The CDR3 DNA reads as TGTGCCAGCAGCTTAGGCGACTTCCCCAGCACAGATACGCAGTATTTT. The encoded protein is CASSLGDFPSTDTQYF.

This chain's CDR3 is CASSALSSDTQYF. The CDR3 nucleotides read TGTGCCAGCAGCGCCCTCTCTTCAGATACGCAGTATTTT. The V and J genes are TRBV9 and TRBJ2-3; D is unresolved. The germline gives CDR1 SGDLS, CDR2 YYNGEE. Trimming stripped 3 bases from V and 4 bases from J, with 9 bases between. This CDR3 spans 13 amino acids.

This clone occurred a few times. The rearrangement uses TRBV11-3 and TRBJ2-3; the D is unclear. The V end was cut by 0 bases, the J end by 10 bases, with 17 bases between. This CDR3 has 15 amino acids. Germline assignment: CDR1 SGHNT and CDR2 YENEEA. The CDR3 nucleotides read TGTGCCAGCAGCTTAGAGAACGGCACGCACAGTGCGCAGTATTTT. Translation: CASSLENGTHSAQYF. Looking up the rest from reference TRBV11-3 and TRBJ2-3 gives the full variable domain: EAGVVQSPRYKIIEKKQPVAFWCNPISGHNTLYWYLQNLGQGPELLIRYENEEAVDDSQLPKDRFSAERLKGVDSTLKIQPAELGDSAVYLCASSLENGTHSAQYFGPGTRLTVL.

The chain recombines TRBV2 with TRBJ1-5; tentative D call: TRBD1 (5 bases). The V and J ends lost 4 bases and 7 bases respectively, with 14 bases between them. Germline V lookup: CDR1 SNHLY, CDR2 FYNNEI. The CDR3 sequence is 14 residues long. CDR3 protein: CASSADKSFQPQHF. CDR3 coding DNA: TGTGCCAGCAGTGCGGACAAATCTTTCCAGCCCCAGCATTTT.

The sample holds a few counts of this clone. The chain joins TRBV7-9 to TRBJ1-1; no clear D gene. The CDR3 is 11 residues long. V gave up 10 bases and J gave up 3 bases, with 9 bases separating them. The V gene's germline CDR1 is SEHNR and CDR2 FQNEAQ (reference sequence). CDR3 region: CATDRDTEAFF. The CDR3 DNA reads as TGTGCCACCGACCGGGACACTGAAGCTTTCTTT.

The V gene is TRBV27, the J gene TRBJ2-7, with D possibly TRBD2 on 6 matching bases. V was shortened by 6 bases and J by 2 bases, with 17 bases between the two germline ends. CDR3 length: 15 residues. Germline CDR1 and CDR2: MNHEY and SMNVEV (reference sequence). The CDR3 bases are TGTGCCAGCAGCCCATCGGGACTCTTACCCTACGAGCAGTACTTC. This translates into CASSPSGLLPYEQYF.

The J gene is TRBJ1-2, the V gene TRBV6-5; D might be TRBD1 (5 bases). CDR1 is MNHEY and CDR2 is SVGAGI in the germline V gene. The CDR3 length is 13 residues. V lost 4 bases and J lost 7, with 13 bases in between. The CDR3 is CASSSTDPGGYTF. CDR3 DNA sequence: TGTGCCAGCAGTTCGACAGATCCGGGTGGCTACACCTTC.

The chain combines TRBV27 with TRBJ1-2, with D possibly being TRBD1 (6 bases). CDR3 size: 16 residues. Trimming stripped 2 bases from V and 3 bases from J, with 16 bases between. Germline V gives CDR1 MNHEY, CDR2 SMNVEV (reference sequence). DNA of the CDR3: TGTGCCAGCAGTTTACTCTTTACAGGGCTGCACTATGGCTACACCTTC. Translated: CASSLLFTGLHYGYTF.

The V gene is TRBV5-1, the J gene TRBJ2-3; TRBD2 is a possible D gene (5 bases). The ends were cut back, 0 bases at V and 1 base at J, with 12 bases in the middle. This CDR3 region has 16 residues. Germline CDR1 is SGHRS and CDR2 is YFSETQ. CDR3 nucleotide sequence: TGCGCCAGCAGCTTGGATCCCCTCGGGGGCACAGATACGCAGTATTTT. Translated, it gives CASSLDPLGGTDTQYF.

On this clone: One end of the junction varies from germline; a read error may be responsible. The gene calls are TRBV7-9 and TRBJ2-6; 7 nucleotides line up with TRBD1. Germline V CDR1 and CDR2: SEHNR, FQNEAQ (reference sequence). There are 16 residues in the CDR3. The CDR3 DNA follows: TGTTCCAGCAGCTATGAAGGGGGCGCTGGGGCCAACGTCCTGACTTTC. It translates to CSSSYEGGAGANVLTF.

The J gene is TRBJ2-2, the V gene TRBV21-1; TRBD2 is the table's D call and was not checked against the DNA. TRBV21-1 is designated a pseudogene. The CDR3 length is 21 residues. CDR3 in DNA: TGTGCCAGCAGCAAAGGAGACCCATTCTTAAGCGAGGTCTTGGGCACCGGGGAGCTGTTTTTT. This encodes CASSKGDPFLSEVLGTGELFF.

The rearrangement joins TRBV10-3 to TRBJ2-7; 7 nucleotides line up with TRBD1. The junction had 7 bases not matched to a gene; V was cut back by 10 bases and J by 1 base. Germline CDR1 is ENHRY and CDR2 is SYGVKD. CDR3 length: 13 residues. The CDR3 DNA sequence: TGTGCCACCGGGACAGCAAATTCCTACGAGCAGTACTTC. Translated: CATGTANSYEQYF.

The chain is built from TRBV10-3 and TRBJ1-1; TRBD1 might be the D (6 bases). This CDR3 region has 13 residues. Germline V gene sequence: CDR1 ENHRY, CDR2 SYGVKD. The V gene lost 3 bases and the J gene lost 10 bases, with 15 bases spanning the gap. DNA for the CDR3: TGTGCCATCAGTGAAGGGCAGGGGCTCGGAGCTTTCTTT. This translates into CAISEGQGLGAFF.

The rearrangement joins TRBV30 to TRBJ2-3, with TRBD2 matching 9 bases. Unmatched junction bases numbered 11, after V lost 5 bases and J lost 5 bases. CDR3 length equals 15 residues. Germline loops: CDR1 GTSNPN, CDR2 SVGIG (reference sequence). CDR3 residues: CAWGPGAGGGDTQYF. For the CDR3, the DNA is TGTGCCTGGGGACCGGGGGCGGGAGGGGGAGATACGCAGTATTTT. Full variable domain (outside the CDR3, taken from reference TRBV30 and TRBJ2-3): SQTIHQWPATLVQPVGSPLSLECTVEGTSNPNLYWYRQAAGRGLQLLFYSVGIGQISSEVPQNLSASRPQDRQFILSSKKLLLSDSGFYLCAWGPGAGGGDTQYFGPGTRLTVL.

The V gene is TRBV10-3, the J gene TRBJ1-2; no clear D. Germline V gene sequence: CDR1 ENHRY, CDR2 SYGVKD. Trimming took 0 bases from V and 6 from J, leaving 5 bases between them. CDR3 length: 12 amino acids. The CDR3 DNA is TGTGCCATCAGTGAGTCTGGCAATGGCTACACCTTC. Protein product: CAISESGNGYTF.

The rearrangement uses TRBV6-5 and TRBJ1-4, with TRBD1 matching over 8 bases. Unmatched junction bases numbered 7, after V lost 8 bases and J lost 8 bases. Germline loops: CDR1 MNHEY, CDR2 SVGAGI. CDR3 length equals 13 residues. The DNA for the CDR3 is TGTGCCAGCGGTGGGACAGGCGGCGAAAAACTGTTTTTT. Protein product: CASGGTGGEKLFF.

The V call is TRBV5-1, the J call TRBJ2-7, with TRBD1 matching over 7 bases. V shed 5 bases, J shed 0 bases, and the junction held 8 bases outside the gene matches. Germline lookup yields CDR1 SGHRS and CDR2 YFSETQ. CDR3 length equals 15 residues. The CDR3 region has the DNA TGCGCCAGCAGACTCGGACAGGAAGGCTCCTACGAGCAGTACTTC. This codes for CASRLGQEGSYEQYF.

CDR3 nucleotides: TGTGCCATCGGGACAGGGTCTTTCCCTCCCCACTACGAGCAGTACTTC. Amino acids: CAIGTGSFPPHYEQYF. The chain carries TRBV10-3 and TRBJ2-7; TRBD1 matches at 9 bases. J gave up 3 bases and V 8 bases, and 14 bases lay outside the gene matches. The length of the CDR3 is 16 residues. Germline CDR1 ENHRY, CDR2 SYGVKD.

The chain is built from TRBV19 and TRBJ1-1; TRBD1 matches at 7 bases. This CDR3 region has 16 residues. Germline loops: CDR1 LNHDA, CDR2 SQIVND (reference sequence). The ends lost 1 base at V and 2 bases at J; junction bases unmatched: 7. The CDR3 nucleotides are TGTGCCAGTAGTATAGCCCAGACAGGGCTAAACACTGAAGCTTTCTTT. It translates to CASSIAQTGLNTEAFF. The complete variable domain, with remaining parts taken from reference TRBV19 and TRBJ1-1, reads DGGITQSPKYLFRKEGQNVTLSCEQNLNHDAMYWYRQDPGQGLRLIYYSQIVNDFQKGDIAEGYSVSREKKESFPLTVTSAQKNPTAFYLCASSIAQTGLNTEAFFGQGTRLTVV.